This TCR beta chain emerged from a study of CD8+ T cells in alopecia areata. Study background: Treatment comprised oral tofacitinib, 5 to 10 mg twice daily, in treated patients.

Treatment reported: oral pan-JAK inhibitor, 5-10 mg twice daily. Starting from PBMCs, sorting isolated CD4+ and CD8+ T cells. As the sequencing template, cDNA was produced by extracting RNA and reverse transcribing it. Repertoires were generated with immunoSEQ multiplex PCR, while TCRdb's copy carries only in-frame clones and drops some. Among some 99,000 clones, approximately 60% were seen once, and the ten largest hold around 15%. Trimming shortened V by 3 bases and J by 3 bases, and 9 bases separated the two germline ends. This CDR3 region has 13 residues. The germline V gene has CDR1 SEHNR and CDR2 FQNEAQ (reference sequence).

This clonotype was sampled from a human donor with alopecia areata. Here the sequenced sample was CD8+ T cells sorted from blood, taken at week 4, from a patient treated with tofacitinib. The rearrangement joins TRBV7-9 to TRBJ2-7; a weak D match, TRBD2 (6 bases). This CDR3 reads CASSFETSYEQYF. The CDR3 nucleotides are TGTGCCAGCAGCTTTGAGACTAGCTACGAGCAGTACTTC.